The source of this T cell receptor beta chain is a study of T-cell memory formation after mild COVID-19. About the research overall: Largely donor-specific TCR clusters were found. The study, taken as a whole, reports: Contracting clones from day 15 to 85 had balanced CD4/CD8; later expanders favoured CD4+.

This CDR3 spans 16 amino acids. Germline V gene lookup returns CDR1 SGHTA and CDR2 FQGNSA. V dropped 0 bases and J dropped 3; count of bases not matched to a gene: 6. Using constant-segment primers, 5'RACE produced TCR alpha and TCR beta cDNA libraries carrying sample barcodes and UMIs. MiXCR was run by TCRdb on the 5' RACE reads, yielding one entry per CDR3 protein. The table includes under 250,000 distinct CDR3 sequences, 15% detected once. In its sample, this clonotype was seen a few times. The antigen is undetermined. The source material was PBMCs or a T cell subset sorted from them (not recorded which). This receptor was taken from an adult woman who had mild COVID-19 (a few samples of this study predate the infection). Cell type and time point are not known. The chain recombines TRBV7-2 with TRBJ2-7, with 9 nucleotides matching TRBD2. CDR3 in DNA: TGTGCCAGCAGCTTAGCGCCAGCGGGAGGCCGCTACGAGCAGTACTTC. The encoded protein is CASSLAPAGGRYEQYF.